Below, one T cell receptor beta chain is given with its context. This clone was seen a few times. Its cognate antigen has yet to be identified. It has no much larger one-base neighbor in the sample; base qualities were not kept. Healthy HIV-negative adults with no recently reported acute infections or vaccinations were included as donors. Only Caucasian adults living in Nashville, Tennessee, USA were represented among the donors. Magnetic negative selection was used to enrich CD4+ T cells, after which naive cells were positively selected on CD45RA and the negative fraction became the memory subset. After blood collection by leukapheresis, PBMCs were isolated using Ficoll-Histopaque density gradient centrifugation and then cryopreserved in the vapor phase of liquid nitrogen. Analytical flow cytometry was used to check the purity and quantity of every magnetically sorted T cell population. From each sorted fraction, genomic DNA was isolated and quantified by UV absorbance on a Nanodrop 2000c.

Using the deep immunoSEQ assay, multiplex PCR amplified TCR CDR3 regions from genomic DNA. For each cell subset, the extracted genomic DNA was distributed evenly across all wells of several immunoSEQ 96-well plates, and each plate served as one replicate. For sorted subsets, each replicate PCR was loaded with about 200 ng genomic DNA, equivalent to 30,000 or so T cell genomes. The purified libraries were quantified using a Qubit 3.0 fluorometer, sized with a Bioanalyzer 2100, and then quantified again using the KAPA Library Quantification kit. Every immunoSEQ 96-well plate was sequenced on a separate single-read 150-cycle Illumina NextSeq 550 flow cell. The published analysis was carried out like this. The immunoSEQ output contained only junctional sequences without quality scores, so filtering could not match that applied to full-length reads. Sequences were annotated with PyIR, a Python wrapper for IgBLAST v1.9, using IMGT germline references to assign V/J genes and CDR3. Reads were removed for weak V/J assignments (E-value above 1e-6), missing CDR3, stop codons, out-of-frame junctions, or ambiguous translated residues. V3J clonotypes were defined as sequences sharing an identical inferred V gene, J gene, and CDR3 amino acid sequence. Percentage overlap between repertoires was calculated by dividing the number of shared unique clonotypes by the size of the smaller repertoire. Repertoire richness was assessed with RTK rarefaction, the Chao1 estimator, and Recon v2.1 estimates of unobserved clonotypes. For all TCRbeta clonotypes obtained by the gDNA method from several donors, generation probabilities were computed with OLGA. TCRdb provides this immuneACCESS table in a form limited to in-frame rearrangements. Some clones are lacking; in checked studies, under half of them reflect an unresolved V gene, and why the rest are absent is not known. That table supplies the V and J calls and clone size; D and trimming were determined from the DNA. This sample holds 300,000 to 400,000 clones; roughly 70% were observed only once. The leading ten clones occupy about 10% of the sample.

The sample originates from a study of shared clonotypes between healthy human individuals (dated by TCRdb to 2019 to 2021). Regarding the complete study: A couple of women and a few men aged 18 to 49 years were included in the cohort. Per donor, leukapheresis produced somewhere between about 0.8 and 9 billion PBMCs. Libraries were prepared and TCR repertoires were sequenced by different laboratories using diverse techniques, in order to increase sequencing depth and limit assay-specific biases. For each donor, CD4 naive and CD4 memory were each run on three plates, CD8 naive on two plates, and CD8 memory on one plate. The study deeply sequenced blood TCR repertoires of several healthy adults to estimate repertoire size and the extent of clonotype sharing between individuals.

CDR3 length: 15 amino acids, cysteine to phenylalanine. The kept DNA is CDR3 alone, 45 bases in frame from the first base. As encoded in the germline V gene (reference sequence), CDR1 is MNHEY while CDR2 is SMNVEV. At the junction V is shortened by 0 bases and J by 2 bases, with 8 bases in between. Study-level results and caveats: Because the study included only a small number of donors, the genetic and exposure-history diversity represented was limited. Pairwise subsampling led to the expectation that sequencing depth would affect the degree of clonotype sharing among donors. Sampling was restricted to blood, and TCR repertoires in tissue are likely to differ from TCR repertoires in blood. Naive subsets generally had larger estimated clonotype richness than memory subsets did. About 5% of naive CD4, approximately 3.7% of naive CD8, 2% to 2.5% of memory CD4, and about 0.4% of memory CD8 clonotypes were shared across a few donors. Rarefaction of sorted-subset datasets indicated incomplete sequencing despite the large sequencing depth. Compared with non-shared clonotypes, clonotypes shared by all four sorted-subset donors had higher generation probabilities.

The origin of this receptor is a man aged 25 to 40 in good health. The sequencing sample was made of memory CD4+ T cells sorted from blood. The sample's cell subset or site label, decoded: CD45RA-negative fraction. Recombination connected TRBV27 to TRBJ2-1, with no confidently assigned D gene. The nucleotide sequence is given as TGTGCCAGCAGTTTATCGTTGTCTCCCTACAATGAGCAGTTCTTC. This codes for CASSLSLSPYNEQFF.